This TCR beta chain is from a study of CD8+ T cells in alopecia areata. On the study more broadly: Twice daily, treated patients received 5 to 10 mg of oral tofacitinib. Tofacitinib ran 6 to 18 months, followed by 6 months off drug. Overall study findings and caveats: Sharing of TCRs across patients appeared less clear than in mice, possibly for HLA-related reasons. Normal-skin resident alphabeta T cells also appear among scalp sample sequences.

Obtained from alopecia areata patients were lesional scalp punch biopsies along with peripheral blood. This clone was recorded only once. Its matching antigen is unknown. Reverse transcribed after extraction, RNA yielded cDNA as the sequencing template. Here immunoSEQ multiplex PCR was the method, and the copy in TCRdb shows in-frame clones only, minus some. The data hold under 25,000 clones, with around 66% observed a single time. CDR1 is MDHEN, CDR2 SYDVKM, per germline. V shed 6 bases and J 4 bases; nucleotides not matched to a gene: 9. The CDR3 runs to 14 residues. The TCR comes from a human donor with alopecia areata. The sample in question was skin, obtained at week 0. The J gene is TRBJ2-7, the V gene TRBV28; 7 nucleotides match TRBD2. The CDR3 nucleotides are TGTGCCAGCAGGAACCCGGGGGGAGGGTACGAGCAGTACTTC. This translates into CASRNPGGGYEQYF.